One sample yielded the 21 T cell receptor beta chains listed below, sequenced in a study of CD8 T cells in Susac syndrome. Random hexamers were used to reverse transcribe an amount of about 0.5 to 1 ug RNA. TCRdb analysed the immunoSEQ multiplex PCR reads with MiXCR anew, one entry per CDR3 protein. The sample includes under 95,000 distinct CDR3 sequences, about 95% of them seen just once. Sequenced input: CD4+ T cells from PBMCs. The source is a human donor with Susac syndrome.

The chain combines TRBV30 with TRBJ2-2; either TRBD1 or TRBD2 may supply D (5 bases each). The V gene lost 2 bases and the J gene lost 3 bases, with 7 bases spanning the gap. This CDR3 is 13 amino acids long. Germline V gene data show CDR1 as GTSNPN and CDR2 as SVGIG (reference sequence). This chain's CDR3 is CAWSQGHTGELFF. In DNA, the CDR3 is TGTGCCTGGAGTCAGGGACACACCGGGGAGCTGTTTTTT.

The gene calls are TRBV6-2 or TRBV6-3 and TRBJ2-7, with 7 bases aligning to TRBD2. In germline, CDR1 is MNHEY, CDR2 SVGEGT. The CDR3 runs 14 residues. Trimming cost V 2 bases and J 4 bases; bases outside gene matches: 5. In DNA, the CDR3 is TGTGCCAGCAGTTACGGACTAGAAGGGTACGAGCAGTACTTC. It yields the protein CASSYGLEGYEQYF.

V and J are TRBV10-3 and TRBJ2-3, with D possibly called TRBD1 or TRBD2 (5 bases each). Germline V lookup: CDR1 ENHRY, CDR2 SYGVKD. Trimming removed 5 bases at V and 0 bases at J, with 6 bases between. CDR3 length: 13 amino acids. CDR3 in DNA: TGTGCCATCAGTTGGGACAGCACAGATACGCAGTATTTT. This translates into CAISWDSTDTQYF.

The V and J genes are TRBV30 and TRBJ1-3; possible D gene TRBD1, 6 bases. The germline V gene encodes CDR1 GTSNPN and CDR2 SVGIG (reference sequence). There are 13 residues in the CDR3. Trimming removed 4 bases at V and 2 bases at J, with 9 bases between. The CDR3, as DNA: TGTGCCTGGAACCAGGGGACTGGAAACACCATATATTTT. This gives the protein CAWNQGTGNTIYF.

This clonotype turned up a few times. The chain joins TRBV11-2 to TRBJ2-5; D ambiguous. Germline CDR1 SGHAT, CDR2 FQNNGV. V lost 0 bases to trimming and J lost 6 bases, with 5 bases between them. CDR3 size: 12 residues. This CDR3 reads CASSLDRKTQYF. CDR3 nucleotides: TGTGCCAGCAGCTTAGATAGAAAGACCCAGTACTTC.

This sequence joins TRBV12-3 or TRBV12-4 and TRBJ2-7, with 11 positions matching TRBD2. The CDR3 runs 15 residues. V lost 1 base to trimming and J lost 6 bases; unmatched junction nucleotides: 5. The CDR3 loop is CASSLGGGLAAEQYF. CDR3 coding DNA: TGTGCCAGCAGTTTAGGAGGGGGACTAGCGGCCGAGCAGTACTTC.

The chain has TRBV11-3 and TRBJ2-5; D may be TRBD1 (5 bases). This CDR3 has 12 amino acids. V was trimmed by 4 bases and J by 5 bases, leaving 8 bases between them. Germline V lookup: CDR1 SGHNT, CDR2 YENEEA. The CDR3 nucleotides read TGTGCCAGCAGCTCAGGGCTGGAGACCCAGTACTTC. Its translation is CASSSGLETQYF.

V and J are TRBV4-3 and TRBJ2-7; 7 bases match TRBD2. The trim removed 0 bases at V and 0 bases at J, leaving 5 bases unmatched. CDR1 is LGHNA and CDR2 is YSLEER in the germline V gene. The CDR3 length is 16 residues. For the CDR3, the DNA is TGCGCCAGCAGCCAAGATTGGGGGGGAAACTCCTACGAGCAGTACTTC. Protein sequence: CASSQDWGGNSYEQYF.

The chain has TRBV20-1 and TRBJ1-6; 9 bases are a match to TRBD1. CDR1 is DFQATT and CDR2 is SNEGSKA in the germline V gene (reference sequence). The trim removed 5 bases at V and 7 bases at J, leaving 15 bases unmatched. There are 17 residues in the CDR3. Here the CDR3 DNA reads TGCAGTGCTCGTTGGGACAGGGACACTTACGGCAATTCACCCCTCCACTTT. This encodes CSARWDRDTYGNSPLHF.

This clonotype was seen only once. The J gene is TRBJ1-6, the V gene TRBV12-3 or TRBV12-4; D unclear. This CDR3 contains 14 residues. V was pared by 3 bases and J by 7 bases, with 10 bases between. CDR3 region: CASSFQDTNSPLHF. CDR3 DNA: TGTGCCAGCAGTTTCCAGGATACGAATTCACCCCTCCACTTT.

The V call is TRBV20-1, the J call TRBJ1-2; the D gene is possibly TRBD1 (6 bases). This CDR3 spans 13 amino acids. Trimming left V 6 bases short and J 5 bases short, with 16 bases between. Germline loops: CDR1 DFQATT, CDR2 SNEGSKA (reference sequence). CDR3 amino acids: CSAISPGDYGYTF. The CDR3 DNA reads TGCAGTGCAATCTCACCAGGGGATTATGGCTACACCTTC.

The V and J genes are TRBV7-9 and TRBJ1-4; TRBD1 might be the D (5 bases). Germline V CDR1 and CDR2: SEHNR, FQNEAQ (reference sequence). Trimming left V 8 bases short and J 6 bases short, with 13 bases between. This CDR3 contains 13 residues. The CDR3, as DNA: TGTGCCAGCGCCGGGGGGTCGCATGAAAAACTGTTTTTT. This translates into CASAGGSHEKLFF.

The chain carries TRBV30 and TRBJ2-2; 7 nucleotides line up with TRBD1. Losses at the gene ends were 0 bases for V and 7 bases for J; bases not matched to a gene: 5. Germline CDR1 reads GTSNPN; CDR2 reads SVGIG (reference sequence). This CDR3 region has 14 residues. CDR3 nucleotides: TGTGCCTGGAGTGTACAGGGGATGGACGGGGAGCTGTTTTTT. It translates to CAWSVQGMDGELFF.

This chain connects TRBV28 to TRBJ2-7; 9 nucleotides agree with TRBD2. Germline values: CDR1 MDHEN, CDR2 SYDVKM. The CDR3 consists of 14 residues. Trimming at V came to 6 bases and at J to 3 bases, leaving 6 bases not matched to a gene. CDR3 amino acids: CASSRTSAYYEQYF. DNA of the CDR3: TGTGCCAGCAGCAGGACTAGCGCTTACTACGAGCAGTACTTC.

This chain connects TRBV12-3 or TRBV12-4 to TRBJ2-7; no clear D. The length of the CDR3 is 12 residues. With 2 bases removed from V and 3 bases from J, the gap between germline ends came to 5 bases. The CDR3 nucleotides are TGTGCCAGCAGTTTATACCTCTACGAGCAGTACTTC. It codes for CASSLYLYEQYF.

The chain links TRBV28 to TRBJ1-2; a possible D gene is TRBD1 (6 bases). The V and J ends lost 3 bases and 0 bases respectively, with 14 bases between them. The CDR3 has 16 amino acids. CDR1 is MDHEN, CDR2 SYDVKM, per germline. The CDR3 DNA sequence: TGTGCCAGCAGTTTTAGGGGGGCTGAAGCTAACTATGGCTACACCTTC. Its protein product is CASSFRGAEANYGYTF.

The chain is built from TRBV20-1 and TRBJ2-1; 8 bases align to TRBD2. With V trimmed by 6 bases and J by 6 bases, 10 bases remained unmatched. The germline gives CDR1 DFQATT, CDR2 SNEGSKA (reference sequence). The CDR3 loop spans 14 amino acids. The CDR3 DNA is TGCAGTGCCCCTCCGGGACTAGGGGGCAATGAGCAGTTCTTC. It codes for CSAPPGLGGNEQFF.

In DNA form, the CDR3 reads TGTGCCAGCAGTTTAATGGCGGGGGAAGAGACCCAGTACTTC. This translates into CASSLMAGEETQYF. The genes are TRBV12-3 or TRBV12-4 and TRBJ2-5; TRBD2 matches 7 bases. Trimming cost V 2 bases and J 3 bases; bases outside gene matches: 3. This CDR3 spans 14 amino acids.

The chain uses TRBV12-3 or TRBV12-4 and TRBJ2-2; tentatively, D is TRBD1 (5 bases). The CDR3 loop spans 14 amino acids. Trimming cost V 5 bases and J 7 bases, with 14 bases left between them. CDR3: CASSPIGQGGELFF. The CDR3 DNA follows: TGTGCCAGCAGTCCCATAGGGCAGGGCGGGGAGCTGTTTTTT.

The chain links TRBV3-1 to TRBJ2-2, with 8 bases lining up with TRBD1. V lost 2 bases to trimming and J lost 7 bases; unmatched junction nucleotides: 3. The CDR3 sequence is 14 residues long. Germline-derived CDR1 and CDR2 are LGHDT and YNNKEL (reference sequence). CDR3 sequence: CASSQQGASGELFF. In DNA, the CDR3 is TGTGCCAGCAGCCAACAGGGGGCGAGCGGGGAGCTGTTTTTT.

V and J are TRBV7-3 and TRBJ1-5; a weak D match, TRBD1 (6 bases). Germline V lookup: CDR1 SGHTA, CDR2 FQGTGA. This CDR3 has 15 residues. V dropped 5 bases and J dropped 5 bases, with 16 bases sitting between them. For the CDR3, the DNA is TGTGCCAGCAGCCTCCGAGGGGGTGGTGATCAGCCCCAGCATTTT. The encoded protein is CASSLRGGGDQPQHF.